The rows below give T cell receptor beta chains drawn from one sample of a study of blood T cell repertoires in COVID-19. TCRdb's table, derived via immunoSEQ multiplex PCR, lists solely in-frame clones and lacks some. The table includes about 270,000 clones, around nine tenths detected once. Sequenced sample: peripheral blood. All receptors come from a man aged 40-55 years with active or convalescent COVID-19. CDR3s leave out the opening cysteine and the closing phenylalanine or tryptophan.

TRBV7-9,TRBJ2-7,ASGFITGVSYEQY
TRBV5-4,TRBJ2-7,ASSSYRDSTQY
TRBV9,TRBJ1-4,ASSPRSEGGRREKLF
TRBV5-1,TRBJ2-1,ASSYSVDRVNNEQF
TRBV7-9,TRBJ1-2,ASSSKGGGPPEGGYT
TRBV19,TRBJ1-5,ASSITSYQPQH
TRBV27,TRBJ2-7,ASSNQYLTGAAYEQY
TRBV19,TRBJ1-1,ASRIEDRDFSEAF
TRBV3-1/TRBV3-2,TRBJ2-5,ASSQPGSGGYQETQY
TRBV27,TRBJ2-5,ASSVKGWYGHEETQY